This T cell receptor (beta chain) is from a study of shared clonotypes between healthy human individuals. General study results and limits: Richness estimates generally favored naive over memory subsets. The authors expected sequencing depth to affect clonotype sharing among donors.

In regard to this clone: Its antigen is not identified.

It was 150 to 250 ng DNA, 33,000 or so T cell genomes, that sorted-subset replicate PCRs used. Some clones are missing from TCRdb's copy, which holds only in-frame ones; the method was immunoSEQ multiplex PCR. The repertoire holds about 2.3 million clones, 93% seen once, with roughly 0.36% in the top ten. The V segment lost 11 bases and the J segment 7 bases; nucleotides outside the gene matches: 13. From germline, CDR1 is SNHLY and CDR2 FYNNEI. The CDR3 loop spans 14 amino acids. This chain joins TRBV2 and TRBJ2-1, with 8 bases fitting TRBD1. Sequenced sample: naive CD4+ T cells from PBMCs. Subset indicated: CD45RA+ positively selected. This clonotype originated in a man between 18 and 29 years old in good health. Some clones in this sample may be carry-over from other donors' samples. Here the CDR3 DNA reads TGTGCCGGACCCAAAGACAGGGGACGGAATGAGCAGTTCTTC. It encodes CAGPKDRGRNEQFF.